Listed here are 18 T cell receptor beta chains from one sample, sequenced in a study of OX40 agonist ivuxolimab in advanced cancers. Only in-frame clones appear in the TCRdb table, and some are missing; sequencing was by immunoSEQ multiplex PCR. The table has roughly 92,000 clones, roughly nine tenths seen once. The sample was CD4+ or CD8+ T cells sorted from blood, taken in a trial of the OX40 agonist ivuxolimab. The source of these receptors is an adult with an advanced solid tumor such as melanoma, head and neck, liver or kidney cancer.

This rearrangement joins TRBV5-1 to TRBJ2-3; D remains unclear. CDR3 length: 13 residues. Germline V lookup: CDR1 SGHRS, CDR2 YFSETQ. V shed 4 bases and J shed 0 bases, with 6 bases lying between them. The CDR3 protein is CASSTSSTDTQYF. CDR3 DNA sequence: TGCGCCAGCAGCACCTCTAGCACAGATACGCAGTATTTT.

This clone occurred once. V and J are TRBV19 and TRBJ2-7, with D maybe TRBD2 (6 bases). The ends were cut back, 6 bases at V and 1 base at J, with 10 bases in the middle. From germline, CDR1 is LNHDA and CDR2 SQIVND (reference sequence). The CDR3 loop spans 13 amino acids. CDR3 residues: CASSPGLSYEQYF. CDR3 nucleotides: TGTGCCAGTAGCCCGGGACTGTCCTACGAGCAGTACTTC.

The genes are TRBV12-5 and TRBJ1-1; 7 bases agree with TRBD1. V gave up 0 bases and J gave up 1 base; unmatched junction bases: 11. The CDR3 covers 18 residues. The germline gives CDR1 LGHNT, CDR2 FRNRAP. CDR3 DNA sequence: TGTGCTAGTGGTTTGGTACGGGGGACAGAACAAACGAACACTGAAGCTTTCTTT. Amino acids: CASGLVRGTEQTNTEAFF.

This chain links TRBV7-3 with TRBJ1-1, with unresolved D. The CDR3 extends over 15 amino acids. From germline, CDR1 is SGHTA and CDR2 FQGTGA. The V gene lost 5 bases and the J gene lost 4 bases, with 17 bases spanning the gap. The CDR3 DNA sequence: TGTGCCAGCAGCGTATCTGCGGGGTCGGGCACTGAAGCTTTCTTT. Residues: CASSVSAGSGTEAFF.

CDR3 residues: CASSRTGELFF. The CDR3 bases are TGTGCCAGCTCGAGAACCGGGGAGCTGTTTTTT. The chain links TRBV18 to TRBJ2-2; D remains unclear. Germline lookup yields CDR1 KGHSH and CDR2 LQKENI. V was shortened by 6 bases and J by 5 bases, with 4 bases between the two germline ends. The CDR3 sequence is 11 residues long.

The chain carries TRBV6-1 and TRBJ1-1; D unclear. The CDR3 loop spans 12 amino acids. V was pared by 5 bases and J by 0 bases, with 4 bases between. Germline lookup yields CDR1 MNHNS and CDR2 SASEGT. Written as DNA, the CDR3 is TGTGCCAGCAGTATCCTGAACACTGAAGCTTTCTTT. It is translated as CASSILNTEAFF.

The chain couples TRBV27 to TRBJ1-2, with a possible D match to TRBD1 (6 bases). This CDR3 contains 13 residues. The germline CDR1 and CDR2 sequences are MNHEY and SMNVEV (reference sequence). Trimming removed 5 bases at V and 1 base at J, with 8 bases between. CDR3 DNA: TGTGCCAGCAGTCAGGGGCGTAACTATGGCTACACCTTC. Translated: CASSQGRNYGYTF.

The gene calls are TRBV19 and TRBJ2-3; 14 bases match TRBD2. Trimming cost V 7 bases and J 0 bases; bases outside gene matches: 12. CDR3 length: 19 residues. Germline V gene data show CDR1 as LNHDA and CDR2 as SQIVND (reference sequence). The CDR3 here is CASKGPPGLAGESTDTQYF. The CDR3 DNA is TGTGCCAGTAAGGGCCCCCCGGGACTAGCGGGAGAGAGCACAGATACGCAGTATTTT.

The rearrangement uses TRBV4-1 and TRBJ2-3; D is unresolved. The length of the CDR3 is 16 residues. The V end lost 0 bases, the J end lost 4 bases, and 14 bases lay between the germline ends. Per the germline V gene, CDR1 is MGHRA and CDR2 is YSYEKL. CDR3 loop: CASSQEVILGSDTQYF. As DNA, the CDR3 is TGCGCCAGCAGCCAAGAGGTGATTCTGGGTTCAGATACGCAGTATTTT.

The rearrangement joins TRBV28 to TRBJ2-2; possibly TRBD2 for D (6 bases). There are 15 residues in the CDR3. Trimming cost V 2 bases and J 3 bases, with 10 bases left between them. The germline gives CDR1 MDHEN, CDR2 SYDVKM. In nucleotides, the CDR3 is TGTGCCAGCAGTTTAGGGCGGGACTACACCGGGGAGCTGTTTTTT. As protein: CASSLGRDYTGELFF.

The rearrangement uses TRBV5-1 and TRBJ2-7, with 9 bases aligning to TRBD1. Germline assignment: CDR1 SGHRS and CDR2 YFSETQ. The J segment lost 4 bases and the V segment lost 0 bases, leaving 5 bases of the junction unmatched. This CDR3 comprises 15 residues. The CDR3 DNA reads as TGCGCCAGCAGCTTGGCGACAGGGGGGGAGTACGAGCAGTACTTC. Protein sequence: CASSLATGGEYEQYF.

This chain connects TRBV5-1 to TRBJ2-7, with D maybe TRBD1 (5 bases). The V end was cut by 2 bases, the J end by 3 bases, with 6 bases between. The germline V gene has CDR1 SGHRS and CDR2 YFSETQ. This CDR3 has 12 amino acids. This CDR3 is CASSFTGYEQYF. The CDR3 DNA reads as TGCGCCAGCAGCTTCACAGGCTACGAGCAGTACTTC.

The chain links TRBV7-9 to TRBJ2-3; D possibly matches TRBD1 or TRBD2 (5 bases each). The CDR3 length is 15 residues. V lost 4 bases to trimming and J lost 4 bases, with 15 bases between them. Germline CDR1 and CDR2: SEHNR and FQNEAQ (reference sequence). CDR3 in amino acids: CASSSVRGAPDTQYF. DNA for the CDR3: TGTGCCAGCAGCTCCGTCAGAGGGGCCCCAGATACGCAGTATTTT.

J is TRBJ2-1 and V is TRBV10-3; D remains ambiguous. Trimming left V 8 bases short and J 0 bases short, with 8 bases between. CDR1 and CDR2 from the germline V gene are ENHRY and SYGVKD. The CDR3 runs 13 residues. The CDR3 loop is CAIGPNSYNEQFF. In nucleotides, the CDR3 is TGTGCCATCGGGCCGAACTCCTACAATGAGCAGTTCTTC.

The chain is built from TRBV6-6 and TRBJ1-4; D unresolved. CDR1 and CDR2 (germline): MNHNY, SVGAGI (reference sequence). There are 16 residues in the CDR3. Trimming removed 2 bases at V and 6 bases at J, with 16 bases between. The CDR3 DNA reads as TGTGCCAGCAGTTACGGAGAGTTTGTAAGTCATGAAAAACTGTTTTTT. Amino acids: CASSYGEFVSHEKLFF.

This chain links TRBV5-6 with TRBJ1-5, with D perhaps matching TRBD1 (6 bases). The CDR3 consists of 16 residues. Germline V CDR1 and CDR2: SGHDT, YYEEEE. With 2 bases removed from V and 3 bases from J, the gap between germline ends came to 15 bases. CDR3 amino acids: CASSFQQGRNNQPQHF. As DNA, the CDR3 is TGTGCCAGCAGCTTCCAACAGGGTAGGAACAATCAGCCCCAGCATTTT.

V is TRBV28 and J is TRBJ2-1; 9 bases are a match to TRBD2. The CDR3 contains 15 residues. The germline gives CDR1 MDHEN, CDR2 SYDVKM. V was pared by 6 bases and J by 4 bases, with 7 bases of the junction left unmatched. The CDR3 DNA sequence: TGTGCCAGCAGGTTGGCGGGAGGGGGTTACAATGAGCAGTTCTTC. This codes for CASRLAGGGYNEQFF.

This clone appeared a single time. This sequence joins TRBV28 and TRBJ2-6, with D uncertain. Germline assignment: CDR1 MDHEN and CDR2 SYDVKM. This CDR3 is 18 amino acids long. V gave up 5 bases and J gave up 0 bases, with 17 bases separating them. The CDR3 DNA reads TGTGCCAGCAGTACCCGGACCGGGTTTGGCTCTGGGGCCAACGTCCTGACTTTC. As protein: CASSTRTGFGSGANVLTF.